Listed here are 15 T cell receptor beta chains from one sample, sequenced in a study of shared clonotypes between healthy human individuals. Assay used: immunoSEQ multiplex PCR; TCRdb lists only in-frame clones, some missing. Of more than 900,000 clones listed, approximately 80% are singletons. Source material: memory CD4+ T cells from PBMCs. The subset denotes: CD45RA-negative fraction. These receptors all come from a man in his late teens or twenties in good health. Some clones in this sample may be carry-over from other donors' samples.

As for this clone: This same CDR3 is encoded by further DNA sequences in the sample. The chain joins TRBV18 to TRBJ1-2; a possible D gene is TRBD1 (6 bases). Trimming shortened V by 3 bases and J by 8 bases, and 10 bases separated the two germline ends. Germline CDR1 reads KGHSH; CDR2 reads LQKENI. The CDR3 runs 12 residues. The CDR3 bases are TGTGCCAGCTCACCCGACAGGAGGGGCTACACCTTC. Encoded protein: CASSPDRRGYTF. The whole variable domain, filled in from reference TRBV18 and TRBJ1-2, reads NAGVMQNPRHLVRRRGQEARLRCSPMKGHSHVYWYRQLPEEGLKFMVYLQKENIIDESGMPKERFSAEFPKEGPSILRIQQVVRGDSAAYFCASSPDRRGYTFGSGTRLTVV.

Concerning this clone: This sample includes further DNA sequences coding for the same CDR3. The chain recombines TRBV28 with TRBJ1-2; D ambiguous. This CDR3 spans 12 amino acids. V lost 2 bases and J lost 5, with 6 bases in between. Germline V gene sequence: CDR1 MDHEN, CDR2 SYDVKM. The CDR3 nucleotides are TGTGCCAGCAGTTTAGCAGGATATGGCTACACCTTC. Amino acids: CASSLAGYGYTF.

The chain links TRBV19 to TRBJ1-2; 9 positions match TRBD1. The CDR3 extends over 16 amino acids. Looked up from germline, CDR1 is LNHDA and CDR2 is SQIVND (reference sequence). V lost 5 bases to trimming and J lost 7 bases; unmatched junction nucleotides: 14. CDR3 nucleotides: TGTGCCAGTAGTTTGGGGATACAGGGGGCCGCCCTTGGCTACACCTTC. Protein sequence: CASSLGIQGAALGYTF.

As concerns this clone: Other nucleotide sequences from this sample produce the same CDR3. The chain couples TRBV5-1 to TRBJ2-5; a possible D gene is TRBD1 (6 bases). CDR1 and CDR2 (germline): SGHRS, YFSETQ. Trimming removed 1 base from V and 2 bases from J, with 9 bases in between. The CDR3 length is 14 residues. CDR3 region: CASSLLGQQETQYF. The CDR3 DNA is TGCGCCAGCAGCTTGTTGGGACAACAAGAGACCCAGTACTTC.

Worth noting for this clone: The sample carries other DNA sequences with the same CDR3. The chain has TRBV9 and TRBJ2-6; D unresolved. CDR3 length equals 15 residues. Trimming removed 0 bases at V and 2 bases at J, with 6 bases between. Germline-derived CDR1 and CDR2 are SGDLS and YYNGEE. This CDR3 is CASSVVGAGANVLTF. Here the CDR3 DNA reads TGTGCCAGCAGCGTAGTTGGAGCTGGGGCCAACGTCCTGACTTTC.

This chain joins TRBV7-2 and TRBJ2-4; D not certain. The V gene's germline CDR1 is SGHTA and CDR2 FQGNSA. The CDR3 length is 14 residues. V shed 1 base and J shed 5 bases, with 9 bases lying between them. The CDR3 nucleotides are TGTGCCAGCAGCTTAGGGGGAAGTCAAAACATTCAGTACTTC. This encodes CASSLGGSQNIQYF.

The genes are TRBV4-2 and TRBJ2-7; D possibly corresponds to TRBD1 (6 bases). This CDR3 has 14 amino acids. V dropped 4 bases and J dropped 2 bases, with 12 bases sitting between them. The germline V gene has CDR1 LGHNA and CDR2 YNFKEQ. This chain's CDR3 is CASSPSGQTYEQYF. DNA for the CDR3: TGTGCCAGCAGCCCCTCCGGACAGACCTACGAGCAGTACTTC.

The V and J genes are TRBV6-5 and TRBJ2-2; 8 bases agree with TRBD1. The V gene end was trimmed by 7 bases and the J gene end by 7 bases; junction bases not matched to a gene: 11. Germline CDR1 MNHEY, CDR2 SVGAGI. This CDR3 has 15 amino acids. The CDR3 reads CASTPGGPSGGELFF. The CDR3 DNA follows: TGTGCCAGCACCCCAGGGGGCCCCAGCGGCGGGGAGCTGTTTTTT.

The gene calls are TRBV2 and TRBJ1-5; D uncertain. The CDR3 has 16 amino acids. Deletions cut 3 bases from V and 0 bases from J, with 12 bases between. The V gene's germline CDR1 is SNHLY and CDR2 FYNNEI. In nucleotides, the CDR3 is TGTGCCAGCAGTGATAGGGCGCCGTATAGCAATCAGCCCCAGCATTTT. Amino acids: CASSDRAPYSNQPQHF.

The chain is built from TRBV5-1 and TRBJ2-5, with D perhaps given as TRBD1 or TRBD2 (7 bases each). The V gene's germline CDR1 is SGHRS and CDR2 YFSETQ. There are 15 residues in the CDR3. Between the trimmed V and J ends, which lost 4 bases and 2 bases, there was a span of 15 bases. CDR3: CASSTSQGGQETQYF. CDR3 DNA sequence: TGCGCCAGCAGCACTTCGCAGGGGGGGCAAGAGACCCAGTACTTC. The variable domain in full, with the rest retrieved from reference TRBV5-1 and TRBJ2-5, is KAGVTQTPRYLIKTRGQQVTLSCSPISGHRSVSWYQQTPGQGLQFLFEYFSETQRNKGNFPGRFSGRQFSNSRSEMNVSTLELGDSALYLCASSTSQGGQETQYFGPGTRLLVL.

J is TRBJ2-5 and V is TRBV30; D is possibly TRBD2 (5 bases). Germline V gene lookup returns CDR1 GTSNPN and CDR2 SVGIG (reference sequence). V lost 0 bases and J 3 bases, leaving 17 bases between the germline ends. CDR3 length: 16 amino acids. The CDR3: CAWSVGPGNLKETQYF. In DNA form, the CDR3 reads TGTGCCTGGAGTGTAGGCCCCGGGAACCTGAAAGAGACCCAGTACTTC.

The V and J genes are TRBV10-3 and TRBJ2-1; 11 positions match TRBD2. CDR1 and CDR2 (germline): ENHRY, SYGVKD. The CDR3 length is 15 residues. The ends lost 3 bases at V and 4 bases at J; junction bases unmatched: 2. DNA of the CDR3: TGTGCCATCAGTGATTGGACTAGCGGGTACAATGAGCAGTTCTTC. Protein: CAISDWTSGYNEQFF.

CDR3 in amino acids: CASSIRDGDQETQYF. The CDR3 DNA sequence: TGTGCCAGCAGCATCCGGGACGGGGACCAAGAGACCCAGTACTTC. This chain joins TRBV11-2 and TRBJ2-5, with D perhaps TRBD1 or TRBD2 (5 bases each). Germline V CDR1 and CDR2: SGHAT, FQNNGV. The CDR3 consists of 15 residues. The V end was cut by 5 bases, the J end by 0 bases, with 13 bases between.

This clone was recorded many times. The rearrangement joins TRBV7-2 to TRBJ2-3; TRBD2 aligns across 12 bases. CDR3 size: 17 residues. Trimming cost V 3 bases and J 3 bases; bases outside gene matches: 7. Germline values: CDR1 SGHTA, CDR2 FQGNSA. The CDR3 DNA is TGTGCCAGCAGCTTTGCGGGGGGGACTAGCGGGACAGATACGCAGTATTTT. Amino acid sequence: CASSFAGGTSGTDTQYF.

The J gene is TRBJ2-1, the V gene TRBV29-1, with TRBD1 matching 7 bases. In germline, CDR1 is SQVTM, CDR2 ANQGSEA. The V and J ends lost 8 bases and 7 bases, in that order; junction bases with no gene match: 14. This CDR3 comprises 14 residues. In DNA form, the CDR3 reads TGCAGCATAACTCCTCCGGGACAGAATAATGAGCAGTTCTTC. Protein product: CSITPPGQNNEQFF.